This is a list of T cell receptor beta chains from one sample in a study of post-analysis software for immune sequencing data. TCRdb re-called the PCR reads through MiXCR, storing one row per CDR3 protein. The sample has about 820,000 distinct CDR3 sequences, about 57% seen once. Sequencing was carried out using blood. The receptor source for this set is a girl under 18 with multiple sclerosis. The CDR3 runs from the conserved cysteine through the conserved F or W. A D gene is named only where the DNA matches it firmly. The size entry is marked missing in some rows and otherwise reads once, few, many or a size class.

clone_size	j_call	v_call	d_call	cdr3_nt	cdr3_aa
once	TRBJ2-7	TRBV29-1	NA	TGCAGCGTTGGCGCCAGGCTTAAGGGGGACCAGTACTTC	CSVGARLKGDQYF
NA	TRBJ1-5	TRBV20-1	NA	TGCAGTGTCTCGGAAGCCAGAGCCAATCAGCCCCAGCATTTT	CSVSEARANQPQHF
few	TRBJ2-5	TRBV29-1	TRBD1	TGCAGCGTTACTACCGGGACAGGGGTAGAGACCCAGTACTTC	CSVTTGTGVETQYF
NA	TRBJ2-7	TRBV12-3/TRBV12-4	TRBD1	TGTGCCAGCAGTCAATTACAGGGGAAGGACTACGAGCAGTACTTC	CASSQLQGKDYEQYF
few	TRBJ2-7	TRBV6-5	TRBD2	TGTGCCAGCAGTTCGTCTCGACTAGCGGGGGCACTCTACGAGCAGTACTTC	CASSSSRLAGALYEQYF
NA	TRBJ1-2	TRBV29-1	TRBD1	TGCAGCGTTGACCGACGGGGAGGAGGGGGCGGTCATGGCTACACCTTC	CSVDRRGGGGGHGYTF
NA	TRBJ2-5	TRBV29-1	TRBD2	TGCAGCGTTGATGGACTAGCGGGGGTGGAAGAGACCCAGTACTTC	CSVDGLAGVEETQYF
NA	TRBJ1-2	TRBV2	NA	TGTGCCAGCAGTGAATGGACCACCTCTGAGGGTGGCTACACCTTC	CASSEWTTSEGGYTF
NA	TRBJ2-5	TRBV12-3/TRBV12-4	TRBD2	TGTGCCAGCAGTCTCTTCGGGAGGCAAGAGACCCAGTACTTC	CASSLFGRQETQYF
NA	TRBJ1-2	TRBV6-5	TRBD1	TGTGCCAGCAGTTACTGGGACAGGGAGGGTGGCTACACCTTC	CASSYWDREGGYTF
NA	TRBJ2-7	TRBV11-2	NA	TGTGCCAGCAGCTTAGTCGTAGCTGGGGGCCGTCACGAGCAGTACTTC	CASSLVVAGGRHEQYF
NA	TRBJ2-7	TRBV25-1	NA	TGTGCCAGCAGTTTCGGGGGCCGAGAGCAGTACTTC	CASSFGGREQYF
NA	TRBJ2-1	TRBV18	TRBD1	TGTGCCAGCTCACCACTACAGGGGGCGAGGAATGAGCAGTTCTTC	CASSPLQGARNEQFF
few	TRBJ2-7	TRBV21-1	NA	TGTGCCAGCAGCAAAGTGGGGGACAGGGAGATCTTCTACGAGCAGTACTTC	CASSKVGDREIFYEQYF
NA	TRBJ2-6	TRBV7-6	NA	TGTGCCAGCAGCCAGCAGGGGCCCTTGGGAGGGGCCAACGTCCTGACTTTC	CASSQQGPLGGANVLTF
NA	TRBJ2-5	TRBV29-1	NA	TGCAGCGTTGGAGGAGAGGGTCCCCAGTACTTC	CSVGGEGPQYF
NA	TRBJ2-1	TRBV7-9	TRBD2	TGTGCCGGTAGGACTAGCGGATACAATGAGCAGTTCTTC	CAGRTSGYNEQFF
NA	TRBJ1-1	TRBV29-1	NA	TGCAGCGTAAGGGACCGCATGAACACTGAAGCTTTCTTT	CSVRDRMNTEAFF
few	TRBJ1-2	TRBV7-2	NA	TGTGCCAGCAGCCCCACCGCGGGGAACTATGGCTACACCTTC	CASSPTAGNYGYTF
NA	TRBJ2-5	TRBV9	NA	TGTGCCAGCAGCGTTCAACCAGGGACAACTCAAGAGACCCAGTACTTC	CASSVQPGTTQETQYF
NA	TRBJ1-1	TRBV7-3	NA	TGTGCCAGCAGCACGCATGGGGGCACTGAAGCTTTCTTT	CASSTHGGTEAFF
NA	TRBJ1-5	TRBV12-3/TRBV12-4	NA	TGTGCCAGCAGTTCCCAAGCACAGGGAGGTCAGCCCCAGCATTTT	CASSSQAQGGQPQHF
NA	TRBJ2-5	TRBV12-5	NA	TGTGCTAGTGGTTCAGCGGACACCCAAGAGACCCAGTACTTC	CASGSADTQETQYF
NA	TRBJ2-7	TRBV5-1	TRBD1	TGCGCCAGCAGCGGCGCGGGGACAGGGCCCTACGAGCAGTACTTC	CASSGAGTGPYEQYF
NA	TRBJ2-7	TRBV12-3/TRBV12-4	NA	TGTGCCAGCACCCGTCAGGGCAACTACTACGAGCAGTACTTC	CASTRQGNYYEQYF
NA	TRBJ2-5	TRBV20-1	TRBD2	TGCAGTGTTAGAGAGGGACTAGCGGTGCTGCCGACCCAGTACTTC	CSVREGLAVLPTQYF
NA	TRBJ2-1	TRBV18	TRBD2	TGTGCCAGCTCACCACGACTAGCGGGGGGGCTCGGGGTCAATGAGCAGTTCTTC	CASSPRLAGGLGVNEQFF
NA	TRBJ2-1	TRBV20-1	TRBD2	TGCAGTGGATGGGACCATAGCGGGAGTCGCAATGAGCAGTTCTTC	CSGWDHSGSRNEQFF
NA	TRBJ1-1	TRBV10-3	TRBD1	TGTGCCATCAGACCGGACAGGGGGAACACTGAAGCTTTCTTT	CAIRPDRGNTEAFF
once	TRBJ1-2	TRBV2	NA	TGTGCCAGCAGTGAAGCAGGCCCCGGTGGTGGCTACACCTTC	CASSEAGPGGGYTF
NA	TRBJ2-1	TRBV9	TRBD2	TGTGCCAGCAGCGGGGGCCCGAGTGTGGCGGGAGGATATGAGCAGTTCTTC	CASSGGPSVAGGYEQFF
NA	TRBJ2-6	TRBV20-1	NA	TGCAGTGCTAGAGAGGGGTCAGTCTCTGGGGCCAACGTCCTGACTTTC	CSAREGSVSGANVLTF
few	TRBJ2-5	TRBV7-8	TRBD2	TGTGCCAGCAGACCGGGACTAGCGGGAAATCAAGAGACCCAGTACTTC	CASRPGLAGNQETQYF
NA	TRBJ2-1	TRBV27	NA	TGTGCCAGCAGTTCGACGAACTACAATGAGCAGTTCTTC	CASSSTNYNEQFF
few	TRBJ1-5	TRBV6-6	TRBD1	TGTGCCAGCGGACTTCAGGGGGCGGTTCAGCCCCAGCATTTT	CASGLQGAVQPQHF
NA	TRBJ1-2	TRBV20-1	NA	TGCAGTGCTAGAGATGACACAGGGAGGGGTGATGGCTACACCTTC	CSARDDTGRGDGYTF
few	TRBJ2-7	TRBV7-9	NA	TGTGCCAGCAGTTCCAGTCGGACCTACGAGCAGTACTTC	CASSSSRTYEQYF
NA	TRBJ2-5	TRBV5-1	TRBD2	TGCGCCAGCAGCGACCTTAGCGGGGGGTACCAAGAGACCCAGTACTTC	CASSDLSGGYQETQYF
NA	TRBJ2-7	TRBV5-5	NA	TGTGCCAGCAGCCTCGGGGCTAGCGAGTACGAGCAGTACTTC	CASSLGASEYEQYF
NA	TRBJ2-7	TRBV7-8	NA	TGTGCCAGCAGCTTAACGGGGGACTCCTACGAGCAGTACTTC	CASSLTGDSYEQYF
NA	TRBJ1-1	TRBV29-1	NA	TGCAGCGTTGCTGGGACTCACATGAACACTGAGGCTTTCTTT	CSVAGTHMNTEAFF
few	TRBJ2-7	TRBV10-3	NA	TGTGCCATCAGTGAGGCCGGGGCGGCCGAGCAGTACTTC	CAISEAGAAEQYF
NA	TRBJ2-7	TRBV7-9	NA	TGTGCCAGCAGGATTAATTACGAGCAGTACTTC	CASRINYEQYF
few	TRBJ2-1	TRBV7-3	NA	TGTGCCAGCAGCTTAAAGTCCAATGAGCAGTTCTTC	CASSLKSNEQFF
NA	TRBJ2-2	TRBV11-2	TRBD2	TGTGCCAGCAGCTCCAAACTAGCGGGAGGGACCGGGGAGCTGTTTTTT	CASSSKLAGGTGELFF
NA	TRBJ1-2	TRBV5-6	NA	TGTGCCAGCAGCTTGTTTCGGTTGACAGGTCATGGCTACACCTTC	CASSLFRLTGHGYTF
NA	TRBJ2-7	TRBV7-9	TRBD2	TGTGCCAGCAGCTTATCCGTGGCGGGGGGCCGTTCGGGCGACGAGCAGTACTTC	CASSLSVAGGRSGDEQYF
NA	TRBJ2-5	TRBV12-5	NA	TGTGCTAGTGGTTATTCGGTTGGTGCGACGAGGGAGACCCAGTACTTC	CASGYSVGATRETQYF
NA	TRBJ2-7	TRBV29-1	NA	TGCAGCGTAACCGGGACCTCCAGCTCCTACGAGCAGTACTTC	CSVTGTSSSYEQYF
NA	TRBJ2-1	TRBV5-1	TRBD1	TGCGCCAGCAGCTCGCCCCACAGGACAGGGCTCGGGGGCTACAATGAGCAGTTCTTC	CASSSPHRTGLGGYNEQFF
NA	TRBJ2-4	TRBV12-3/TRBV12-4	NA	TGTGCCAGCAGGTCCGGGCTTAAAAACATTCAGTACTTC	CASRSGLKNIQYF